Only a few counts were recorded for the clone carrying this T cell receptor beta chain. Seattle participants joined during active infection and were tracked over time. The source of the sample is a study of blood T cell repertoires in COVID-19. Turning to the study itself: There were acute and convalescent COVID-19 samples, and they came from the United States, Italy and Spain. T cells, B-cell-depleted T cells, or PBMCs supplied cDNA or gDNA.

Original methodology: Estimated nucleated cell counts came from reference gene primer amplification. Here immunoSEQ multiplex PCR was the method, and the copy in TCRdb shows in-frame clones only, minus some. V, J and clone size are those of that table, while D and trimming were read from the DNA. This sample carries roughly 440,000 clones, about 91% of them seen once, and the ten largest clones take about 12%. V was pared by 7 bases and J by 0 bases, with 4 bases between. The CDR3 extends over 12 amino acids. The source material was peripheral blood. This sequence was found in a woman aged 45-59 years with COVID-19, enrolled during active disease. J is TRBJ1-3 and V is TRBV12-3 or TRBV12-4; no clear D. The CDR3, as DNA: TGTGCCAGCACAAACTCTGGAAACACCATATATTTT. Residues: CASTNSGNTIYF.